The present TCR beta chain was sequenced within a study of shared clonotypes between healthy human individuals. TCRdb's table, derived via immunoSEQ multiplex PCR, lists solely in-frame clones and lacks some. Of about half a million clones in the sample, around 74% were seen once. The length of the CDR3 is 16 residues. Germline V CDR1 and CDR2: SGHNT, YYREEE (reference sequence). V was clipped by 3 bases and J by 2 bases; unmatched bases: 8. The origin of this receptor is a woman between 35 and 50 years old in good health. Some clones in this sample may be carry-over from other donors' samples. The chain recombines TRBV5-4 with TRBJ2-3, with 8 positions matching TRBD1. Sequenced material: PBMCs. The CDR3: CASSWTGRENTDTQYF. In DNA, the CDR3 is TGTGCCAGCAGCTGGACAGGGAGAGAGAACACAGATACGCAGTATTTT. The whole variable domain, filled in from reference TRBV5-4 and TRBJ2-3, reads ETGVTQSPTHLIKTRGQQVTLRCSSQSGHNTVSWYQQALGQGPQFIFQYYREEENGRGNFPPRFSGLQFPNYSSELNVNALELDDSALYLCASSWTGRENTDTQYFGPGTRLTVL.